This TCR beta chain derives from a study of Graves' ophthalmopathy and Graves' hyperthyroidism. In the study overall: Peripheral blood sampling occurred at initial diagnosis, before any treatment. General study results and limits: In blood, most expanded thyroid clonotypes above 0.001 frequency were also detected.

Amplifying from RNA transcripts, the study obtained TCR beta CDR3 regions. HTBI primers served in a first-round RT-PCR, which a second-round multiplex PCR followed. TCRdb independently ran MiXCR on the multiplex PCR reads; one entry per CDR3 protein. The sample carries some 39,000 distinct CDR3 sequences, roughly 50% recorded once. This clonotype was counted at least ten times. Its antigen is unidentified. Trimming took 0 bases from V and 4 from J, leaving 18 bases between them. There are 17 residues in the CDR3. Germline V gives CDR1 MGHRA, CDR2 YSYEKL. Hyperthyroidism showing no ophthalmopathy within 18 months of follow-up was stable.

The TCR sequence derives from an adult woman with stable Graves' hyperthyroidism. Specimen: peripheral blood. The V gene is TRBV4-1, the J gene TRBJ1-2; tentatively, D is TRBD1 (6 bases). This CDR3 is CASSQDVWNRAGYGYTF. CDR3 bases: TGCGCCAGCAGCCAAGATGTATGGAACAGGGCGGGCTATGGCTACACCTTC.